Listed below are T cell receptor beta chains from one sample, sequenced in a study of Ad26.COV2.S vaccination and SARS-CoV-2 variants. Here immunoSEQ multiplex PCR was the method, and the copy in TCRdb shows in-frame clones only, minus some. The sample contains 350,000 to 600,000 clones, around 89% of which appear only once. The specimen comprised peripheral blood, sampled in a trial of Ad26.COV2.S vaccine versus placebo. These receptors were taken from a person between 18 and 65 years old who received the Ad26.COV2.S COVID-19 vaccine or a placebo. Each CDR3 is given with its conserved first and last residue. D genes are given only for firm matches. Clone size is given for some rows only: seen once, a few or many times, or a class if the clone is expanded.

d_call j_call v_call clone_size cdr3_aa cdr3_nt
NA TRBJ2-1 TRBV5-1 NA CASSSGGSSYNEQFF TGCGCCAGCAGCTCAGGAGGAAGCTCCTACAATGAGCAGTTCTTC
NA TRBJ2-2 TRBV7-8 NA CASSSTGDTGELFF TGTGCCAGCAGCTCGACAGGAGACACCGGGGAGCTGTTTTTT
NA TRBJ1-3 TRBV25-1 NA CASSGPGRNTIYF TGTGCCAGCAGTGGTCCAGGACGAAACACCATATATTTT
NA TRBJ2-2 TRBV7-3 NA CASSSEGYTGELFF TGTGCCAGCAGCTCGGAGGGGTACACCGGGGAGCTGTTTTTT
NA TRBJ1-6 TRBV20-1 once CSASSMNYNSPLHF TGCAGTGCTAGTTCCATGAATTATAATTCACCCCTCCACTTT
TRBD2 TRBJ2-2 TRBV19 NA CASSWGGLSTGELFF TGTGCCAGTAGTTGGGGGGGATTAAGCACCGGGGAGCTGTTTTTT
NA TRBJ1-2 TRBV27 NA CASSLYSRLNYGYTF TGTGCCAGCAGTTTATACAGTCGATTGAACTATGGCTACACCTTC
TRBD1 TRBJ2-7 TRBV2 NA CASRQGALIYEQYF TGTGCCAGCAGACAGGGGGCACTAATCTACGAGCAGTACTTC
NA TRBJ1-4 TRBV5-1 once CASSVQNGGEEKLFF TGCGCCAGCAGCGTACAGAACGGGGGGGAGGAAAAACTGTTTTTT
NA TRBJ1-1 TRBV2 once CASSSERTGIMNTEAFF TGTGCCAGCAGTAGCGAAAGAACAGGGATCATGAACACTGAAGCTTTCTTT
NA TRBJ2-2 TRBV7-8 NA CASSLAEVNTGELFF TGTGCCAGCAGCTTAGCAGAAGTGAACACCGGGGAGCTGTTTTTT
NA TRBJ2-3 TRBV10-2 NA CASKMGGTDTQYF TGCGCCAGCAAGATGGGGGGCACAGATACGCAGTATTTT
NA TRBJ2-2 TRBV6-2/TRBV6-3 few CASSLESTGELFF TGTGCCAGCAGTTTAGAGAGCACCGGGGAGCTGTTTTTT
TRBD2 TRBJ2-7 TRBV28 NA CASRTGTSSQYF TGTGCCAGCAGAACCGGGACTAGCTCCCAGTACTTC
NA TRBJ2-3 TRBV18 NA CASCIRETDTQYF TGTGCCAGTTGTATACGGGAAACAGATACGCAGTATTTT
NA TRBJ2-5 TRBV6-5 NA CASSHTGFQETQYF TGTGCCAGCAGTCATACAGGGTTCCAAGAGACCCAGTACTTC
NA TRBJ1-1 TRBV7-2 NA CASSLGPKTNTEAFF TGTGCCAGCAGCTTGGGCCCCAAGACGAACACTGAAGCTTTCTTT
TRBD2 TRBJ2-1 TRBV28 once CASSGDYSYNEQFF TGTGCCAGCAGTGGGGACTATTCCTACAATGAGCAGTTCTTC
NA TRBJ1-4 TRBV11-2 NA CASSPPEKLFF TGTGCCAGCAGCCCCCCTGAAAAACTGTTTTTT
TRBD1 TRBJ2-3 TRBV27 NA CASSEPGQGTDTQYF TGTGCCAGCAGTGAGCCGGGACAGGGGACAGATACGCAGTATTTT